This T cell receptor beta chain was recorded in a study of OX40 agonist ivuxolimab in advanced cancers. As concerns this clone: Its matching antigen is unknown.

Sequencing was performed with immunoSEQ multiplex PCR; in TCRdb, only in-frame clones are kept and a portion is missing. The sample carries 70,000 to 90,000 clones, approximately 91% recorded once. The study, taken as a whole, reports: Among the lowest levels of clonal expansion were found in partial responders at 0.1-3.0 mg/kg.

From germline, CDR1 is SGHNT and CDR2 YYREEE (reference sequence). Trimming cost V 2 bases and J 2 bases; bases outside gene matches: 1. The CDR3 has 14 residues. The rearrangement links TRBV5-4 to TRBJ2-7; 10 nucleotides align to TRBD2. The source material was CD4+ or CD8+ T cells sorted from blood, sampled in a trial of the OX40 agonist ivuxolimab. The receptor was derived from an adult with an advanced solid tumor such as melanoma, head and neck, liver or kidney cancer. This CDR3 is CASSLAGGPYEQYF. DNA of the CDR3: TGTGCCAGCAGCTTAGCGGGAGGGCCCTACGAGCAGTACTTC.